This T cell receptor beta chain comes out of a study of cytomegalovirus exposure and HLA in healthy donors. In the PCR, 60 Vbeta and 13 Jbeta primers were used. Data came from immunoSEQ multiplex PCR; TCRdb stores just in-frame clones and leaves some out. The sample records under 110,000 clones, roughly 82% being singletons. J gave up 7 bases and V 1 base, and 8 bases lay outside the gene matches. Germline CDR1 is SEHNR and CDR2 is FQNEAQ (reference sequence). The CDR3 is made up of 16 amino acids. The clonotype originates from a man over 45 in good health and CMV-seronegative. The chain recombines TRBV7-9 with TRBJ1-5; 9 bases are shared with TRBD1. Sequenced sample: PBMCs. CDR3 in DNA: TGTGCCAGCAGCTTAGTACAGGGGGCGGGGGGCCAGCCCCAGCATTTT. Translation gives CASSLVQGAGGQPQHF. Full variable domain (remainder filled in from reference TRBV7-9 and TRBJ1-5): DTGVSQNPRHKITKRGQNVTFRCDPISEHNRLYWYRQTLGQGPEFLTYFQNEAQLEKSRLLSDRFSAERPKGSFSTLEIQRTEQGDSAMYLCASSLVQGAGGQPQHFGDGTRLSIL.